This T cell receptor (beta chain) emerged from a study of shared clonotypes between healthy human individuals. Whole-study results and caveats: Naive subsets generally had larger estimated richness than memory subsets. Donors were few, which limited the genetic and exposure-history diversity represented.

The germline CDR1 and CDR2 sequences are MNHEY and SMNVEV (reference sequence). V lost 0 bases to trimming and J lost 4 bases, with 10 bases between them. The CDR3 contains 15 residues. In the study's own analysis: Sequence data from immunoSEQ were junction-only and lacked quality scores; consequently, filtering differed. This table comes from immunoSEQ multiplex PCR, and its TCRdb copy is limited to in-frame clones, with some not included. V and J calls and clone size are as listed in that table; D and trimming were resolved from the DNA. This table has about 1,900,000 clones, about 95% appearing once. A note on this clone: Its antigen remains unidentified.

Positive CCR7 selection of CD45RO-negative cells yielded the naive CD8 cells, and terminally differentiated effector memory CD45RA+ cells were excluded. This chain joins TRBV27 and TRBJ1-5, with unresolved D. Source material: naive CD8+ T cells sorted from blood. The receptor was isolated from a man aged 18 to 30 in good health. The CDR3, as DNA: TGTGCCAGCAGTTTATCAATGGGATCGAATCAGCCCCAGCATTTT. As protein: CASSLSMGSNQPQHF.